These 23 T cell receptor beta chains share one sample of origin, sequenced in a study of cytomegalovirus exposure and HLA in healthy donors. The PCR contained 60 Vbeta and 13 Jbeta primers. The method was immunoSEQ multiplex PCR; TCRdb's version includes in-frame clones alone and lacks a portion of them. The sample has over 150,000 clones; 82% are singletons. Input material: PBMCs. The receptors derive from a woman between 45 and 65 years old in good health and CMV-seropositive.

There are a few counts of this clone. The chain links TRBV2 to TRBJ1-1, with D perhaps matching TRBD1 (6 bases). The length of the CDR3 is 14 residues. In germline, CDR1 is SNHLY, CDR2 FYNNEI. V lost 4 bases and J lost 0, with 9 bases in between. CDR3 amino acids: CASSGGLMNTEAFF. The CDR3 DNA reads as TGTGCCAGCAGTGGGGGGCTTATGAACACTGAAGCTTTCTTT.

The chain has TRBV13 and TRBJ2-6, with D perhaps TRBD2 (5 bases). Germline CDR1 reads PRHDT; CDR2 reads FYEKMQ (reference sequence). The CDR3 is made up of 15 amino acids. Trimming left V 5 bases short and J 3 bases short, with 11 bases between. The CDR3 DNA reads TGTGCCAGCAGCCGCCGCGGAGGTGGGGCCAACGTCCTGACTTTC. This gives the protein CASSRRGGGANVLTF.

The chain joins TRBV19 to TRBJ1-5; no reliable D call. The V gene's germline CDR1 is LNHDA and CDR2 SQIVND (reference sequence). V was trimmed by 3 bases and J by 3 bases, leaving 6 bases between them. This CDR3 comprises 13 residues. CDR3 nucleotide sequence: TGTGCCAGTAGTATGGCAGTCAATCAGCCCCAGCATTTT. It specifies CASSMAVNQPQHF.

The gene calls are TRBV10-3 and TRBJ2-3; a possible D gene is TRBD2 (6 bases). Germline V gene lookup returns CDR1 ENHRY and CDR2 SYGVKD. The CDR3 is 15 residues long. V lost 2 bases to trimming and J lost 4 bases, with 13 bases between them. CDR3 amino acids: CAISERGGDADTQYF. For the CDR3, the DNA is TGTGCCATCAGTGAGCGCGGAGGGGACGCAGATACGCAGTATTTT.

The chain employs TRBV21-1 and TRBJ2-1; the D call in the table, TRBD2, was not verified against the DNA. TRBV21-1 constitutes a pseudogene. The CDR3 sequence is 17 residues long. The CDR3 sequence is CASSKGMRKGGINEQFF. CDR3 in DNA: TGTGCCAGCAGCAAAGGGATGAGGAAGGGGGGGATCAATGAGCAGTTCTTC.

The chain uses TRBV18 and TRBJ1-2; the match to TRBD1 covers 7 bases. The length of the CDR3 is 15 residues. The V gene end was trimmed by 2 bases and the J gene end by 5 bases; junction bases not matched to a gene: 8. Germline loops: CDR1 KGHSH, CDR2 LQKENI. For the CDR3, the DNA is TGTGCCAGCTCACCAGGGCAGGGGGTGTTTTATGGCTACACCTTC. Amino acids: CASSPGQGVFYGYTF.

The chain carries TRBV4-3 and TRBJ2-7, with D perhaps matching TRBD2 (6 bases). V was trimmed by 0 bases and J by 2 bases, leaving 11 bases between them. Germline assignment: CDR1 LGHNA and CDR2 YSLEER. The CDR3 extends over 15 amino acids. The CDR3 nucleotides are TGCGCCAGCAGCCAAGATGGAGGGGATGCCTACGAGCAGTACTTC. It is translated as CASSQDGGDAYEQYF.

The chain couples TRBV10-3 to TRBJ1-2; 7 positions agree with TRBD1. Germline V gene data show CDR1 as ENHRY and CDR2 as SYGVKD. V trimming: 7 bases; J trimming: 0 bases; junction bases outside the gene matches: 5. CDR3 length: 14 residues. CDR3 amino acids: CAITPTGANYGYTF. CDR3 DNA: TGTGCCATCACGCCCACAGGGGCTAACTATGGCTACACCTTC.

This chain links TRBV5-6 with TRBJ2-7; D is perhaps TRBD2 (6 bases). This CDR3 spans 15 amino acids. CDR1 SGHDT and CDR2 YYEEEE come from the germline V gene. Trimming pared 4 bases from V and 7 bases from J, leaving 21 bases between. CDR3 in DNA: TGTGCCAGCAGCCCACCTTTTGGCGGGGTCGGGGAGCAGTACTTC. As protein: CASSPPFGGVGEQYF.

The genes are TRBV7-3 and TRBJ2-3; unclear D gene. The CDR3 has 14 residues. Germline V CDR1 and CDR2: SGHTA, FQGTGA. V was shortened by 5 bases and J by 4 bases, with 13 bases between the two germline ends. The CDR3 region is CASSAALESDTQYF. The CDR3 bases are TGTGCCAGCAGCGCTGCGCTCGAGTCAGATACGCAGTATTTT.

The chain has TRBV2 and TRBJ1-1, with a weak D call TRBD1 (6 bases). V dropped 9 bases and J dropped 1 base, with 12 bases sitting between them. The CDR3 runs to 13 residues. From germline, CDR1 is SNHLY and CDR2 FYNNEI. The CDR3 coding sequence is TGTGCCAGAACGGGGGGCCGGAACACTGAAGCTTTCTTT. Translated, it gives CARTGGRNTEAFF.

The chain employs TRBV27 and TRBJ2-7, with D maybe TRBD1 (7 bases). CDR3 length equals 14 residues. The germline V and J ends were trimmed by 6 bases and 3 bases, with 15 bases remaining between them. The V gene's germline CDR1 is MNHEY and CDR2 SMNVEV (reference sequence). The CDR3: CASRMTGRIYEQYF. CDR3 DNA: TGTGCCAGCAGAATGACAGGGAGGATCTACGAGCAGTACTTC.

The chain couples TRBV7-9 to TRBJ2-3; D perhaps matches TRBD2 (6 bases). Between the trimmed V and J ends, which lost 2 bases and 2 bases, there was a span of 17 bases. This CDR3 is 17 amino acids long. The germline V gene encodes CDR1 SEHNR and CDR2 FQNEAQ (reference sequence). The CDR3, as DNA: TGTGCCAGCAGCTTATCGCCCACTAGCCGCAACACAGATACGCAGTATTTT. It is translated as CASSLSPTSRNTDTQYF.

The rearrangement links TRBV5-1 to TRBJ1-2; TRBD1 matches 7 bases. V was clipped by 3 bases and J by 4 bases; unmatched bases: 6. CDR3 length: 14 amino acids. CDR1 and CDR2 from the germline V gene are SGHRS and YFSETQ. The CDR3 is CASSSQGPGYGYTF. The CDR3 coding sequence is TGCGCCAGCAGCTCACAGGGGCCGGGCTATGGCTACACCTTC.

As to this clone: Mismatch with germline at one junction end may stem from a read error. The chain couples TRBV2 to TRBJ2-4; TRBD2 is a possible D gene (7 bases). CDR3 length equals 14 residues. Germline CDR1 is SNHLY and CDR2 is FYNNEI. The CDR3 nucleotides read TGTGCCGGCCGAGGGGGGGGAGGCAAAAACAGTCAGTACTTC. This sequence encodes CAGRGGGGKNSQYF.

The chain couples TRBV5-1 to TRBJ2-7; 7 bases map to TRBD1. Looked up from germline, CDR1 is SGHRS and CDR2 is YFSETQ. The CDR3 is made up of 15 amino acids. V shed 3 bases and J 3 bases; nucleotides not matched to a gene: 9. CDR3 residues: CASSSGTAVLYEQYF. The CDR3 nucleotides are TGCGCCAGCAGCTCGGGGACAGCTGTCCTCTACGAGCAGTACTTC.

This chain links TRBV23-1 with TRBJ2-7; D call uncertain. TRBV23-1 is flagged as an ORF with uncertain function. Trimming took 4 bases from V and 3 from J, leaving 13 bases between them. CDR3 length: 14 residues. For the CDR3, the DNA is TGCGCCAGCAGTCTCGGGTATGGCAACTACGAGCAGTACTTC. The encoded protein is CASSLGYGNYEQYF.

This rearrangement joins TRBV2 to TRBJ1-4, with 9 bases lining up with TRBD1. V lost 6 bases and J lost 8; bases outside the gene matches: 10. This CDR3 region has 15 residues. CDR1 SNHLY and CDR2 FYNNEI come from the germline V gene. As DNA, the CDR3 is TGTGCCAGCAGCGGCTTACAGGGGGCTGGGGAAAAACTGTTTTTT. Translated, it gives CASSGLQGAGEKLFF. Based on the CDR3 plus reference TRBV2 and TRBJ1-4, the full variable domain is EPEVTQTPSHQVTQMGQEVILRCVPISNHLYFYWYRQILGQKVEFLVSFYNNEISEKSEIFDDQFSVERPDGSNFTLKIRSTKLEDSAMYFCASSGLQGAGEKLFFGSGTQLSVL.

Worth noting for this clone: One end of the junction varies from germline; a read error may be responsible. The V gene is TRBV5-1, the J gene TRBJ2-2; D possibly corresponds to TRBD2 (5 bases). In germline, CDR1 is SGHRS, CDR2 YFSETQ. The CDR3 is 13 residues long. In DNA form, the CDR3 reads TGCGCCAGCAGCCCCGGAAACACCGGGAAGCTGTTTTTT. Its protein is CASSPGNTGKLFF.

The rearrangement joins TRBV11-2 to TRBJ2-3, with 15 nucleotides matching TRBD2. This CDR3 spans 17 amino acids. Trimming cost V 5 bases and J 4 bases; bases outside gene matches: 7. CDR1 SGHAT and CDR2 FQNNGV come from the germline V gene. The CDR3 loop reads CASSLRTSGRVSDTQYF. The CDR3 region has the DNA TGTGCCAGCAGCCTGAGGACTAGCGGGAGGGTGTCAGATACGCAGTATTTT.

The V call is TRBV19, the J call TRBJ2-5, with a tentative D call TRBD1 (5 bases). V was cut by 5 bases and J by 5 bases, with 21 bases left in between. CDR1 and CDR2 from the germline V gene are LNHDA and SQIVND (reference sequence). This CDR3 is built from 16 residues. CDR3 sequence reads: CASSPPGHRAGETQYF. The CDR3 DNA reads TGTGCCAGTAGTCCCCCCGGACACCGGGCCGGCGAGACCCAGTACTTC.

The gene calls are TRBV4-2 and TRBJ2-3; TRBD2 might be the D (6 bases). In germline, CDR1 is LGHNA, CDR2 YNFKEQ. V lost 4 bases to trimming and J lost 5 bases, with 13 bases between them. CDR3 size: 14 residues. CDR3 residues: CASSRTGEGDTQYF. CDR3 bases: TGTGCCAGCAGCCGGACGGGAGAAGGAGATACGCAGTATTTT.

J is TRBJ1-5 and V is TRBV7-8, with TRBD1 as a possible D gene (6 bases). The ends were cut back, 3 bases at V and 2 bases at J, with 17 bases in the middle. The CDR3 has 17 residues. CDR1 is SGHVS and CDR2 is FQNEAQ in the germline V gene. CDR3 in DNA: TGTGCCAGCAGCTTTTATACAGGGACCTCTCGCAATCAGCCCCAGCATTTT. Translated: CASSFYTGTSRNQPQHF.